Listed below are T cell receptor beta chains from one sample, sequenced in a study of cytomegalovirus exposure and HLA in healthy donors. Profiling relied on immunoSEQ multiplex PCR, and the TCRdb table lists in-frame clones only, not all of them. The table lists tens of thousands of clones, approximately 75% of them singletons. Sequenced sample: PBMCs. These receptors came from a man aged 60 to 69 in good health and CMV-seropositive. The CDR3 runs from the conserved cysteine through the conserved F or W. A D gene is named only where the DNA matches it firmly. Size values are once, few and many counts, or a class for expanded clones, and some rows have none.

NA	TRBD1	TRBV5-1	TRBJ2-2	TGCGCCAGCAGCCGGGACAGCGTCACCGGGGAGCTGTTTTTT	CASSRDSVTGELFF
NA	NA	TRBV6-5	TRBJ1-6	TGTGCCGTAGGGGGGGCCCCCTATAATTCACCCCTCCACTTT	CAVGGAPYNSPLHF
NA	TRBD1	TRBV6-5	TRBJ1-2	TGTGCCAGCAGAGACGGGACAGGGGACGGCTACACCTTC	CASRDGTGDGYTF
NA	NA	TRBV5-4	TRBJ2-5	TGTGCCAGCAGCTTCCCCCGGGCCAGGGCTAGAGAGACCCAGTACTTC	CASSFPRARARETQYF
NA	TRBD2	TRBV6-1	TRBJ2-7	TGTGCCAGCAGTGAACAAGGGACTAGCGCCGTTTATTTCTACGAGCAGTACTTC	CASSEQGTSAVYFYEQYF
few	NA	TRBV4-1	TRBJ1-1	TGCGCCAGCAGCCTAAGCCGTGCCTCGACAGGTTGGAGTAACACTGAAGCTTTCTTT	CASSLSRASTGWSNTEAFF
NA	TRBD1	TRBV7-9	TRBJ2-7	TGTGCCAGCAGCTCGCCGGGACAGACTTACGAGCAGTACTTC	CASSSPGQTYEQYF
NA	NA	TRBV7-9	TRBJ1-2	TGTTCCAGCAGCTTAGCCAGGGACTATGGCTACACCTTC	CSSSLARDYGYTF
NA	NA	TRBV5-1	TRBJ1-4	TGCGCCAGCAGCTTATCAGGGGATGGTAATGAAAAACTGTTTTTT	CASSLSGDGNEKLFF
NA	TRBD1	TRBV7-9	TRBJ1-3	TGTGCCAGCAGCTTAAGACAGGGGCACACCATATATTTT	CASSLRQGHTIYF
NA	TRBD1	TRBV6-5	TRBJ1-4	TGTGCCAGCAGCCGGACAGGGGGCATTGAAAAACTGTTTTTT	CASSRTGGIEKLFF
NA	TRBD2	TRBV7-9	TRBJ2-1	TGTTCCAGCAGCTTACCGCCCAGACTAAGCGGGGGGGCCGATGAGCAGTTCTTC	CSSSLPPRLSGGADEQFF
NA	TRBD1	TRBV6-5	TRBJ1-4	TGTGCCAGCAGGCACAGGGGTCCCCTCAATGAAAAACTGTTTTTT	CASRHRGPLNEKLFF
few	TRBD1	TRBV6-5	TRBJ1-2	TGTGCCAGCAGTTCCAACAGGGGAAGGTATGGCTACACCTTC	CASSSNRGRYGYTF
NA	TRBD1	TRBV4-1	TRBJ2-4	TGCGCCAGCAGCCAAGTCGGCCCCGGGACAGGGGGTAGGGACATTCAGTACTTC	CASSQVGPGTGGRDIQYF
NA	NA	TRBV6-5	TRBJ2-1	TGTGCCAGCACCCAAGGGGGATCCTACAATGAGCAGTTCTTC	CASTQGGSYNEQFF
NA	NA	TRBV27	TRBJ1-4	TGTGCCAGCAGTCCGACAGGCCCAGGGGAAAAACTGTTTTTT	CASSPTGPGEKLFF
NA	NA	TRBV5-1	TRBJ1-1	TGCGCCAGCAATGGGGGGACCCTGAACACTGAAGCTTTCTTT	CASNGGTLNTEAFF
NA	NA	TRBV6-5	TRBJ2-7	TGTGCCAGCAGCCGAACCGGGATTGCACAGTACTTC	CASSRTGIAQYF
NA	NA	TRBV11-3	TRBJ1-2	TGTGCCAGCAGCGGGGGGTTCGGCTACACCTTC	CASSGGFGYTF
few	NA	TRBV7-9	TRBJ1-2	TGTAGCAGCAGTCCCGAGGGAGGCTATGGCTACACCTTC	CSSSPEGGYGYTF
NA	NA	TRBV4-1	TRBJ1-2	TGCGCCAGCAGCCCCCTGGGCCTTGTTGGCTACACCTTC	CASSPLGLVGYTF
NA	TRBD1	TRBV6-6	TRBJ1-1	TGTGCCAGCATCGGGACAGGGGGAATGAACACTGAAGCTTTCTTT	CASIGTGGMNTEAFF
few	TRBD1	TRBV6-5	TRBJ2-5	TGTGCCAGCAGCCAGACAGGGTCGGGGACCCAGTACTTC	CASSQTGSGTQYF
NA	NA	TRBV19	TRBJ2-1	TGTGCCAGTAGTCGGATTGAGGCCCGTAGGCAGTTCTTC	CASSRIEARRQFF
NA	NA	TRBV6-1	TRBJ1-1	TGTGCCAGCAGTGTGGGGATGGGGGGGAGCACTGAAGCTTTCTTT	CASSVGMGGSTEAFF
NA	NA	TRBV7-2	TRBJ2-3	TGTGCCAGCAGCACACAGGTAGCAGATACGCAGTATTTT	CASSTQVADTQYF
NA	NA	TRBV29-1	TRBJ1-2	TGCAGCGTCCCGACCACAGGGTACTATGGCTACACCTTC	CSVPTTGYYGYTF
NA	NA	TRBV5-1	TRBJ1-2	TGCGCCAGCTCTCGGACGGAGGAGTCTTGGGGCTACACCTTC	CASSRTEESWGYTF
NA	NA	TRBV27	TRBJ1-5	TGTGCCAGCAGCCCCCCGGGGAATGTTAATCAGCCCCAGCATTTT	CASSPPGNVNQPQHF
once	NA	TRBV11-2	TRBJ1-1	TGTGCCAGCAGCCCGGTCCCGGGGAACACTGAAGCTTTCTTT	CASSPVPGNTEAFF
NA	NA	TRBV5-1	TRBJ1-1	TGCGCCAGCAGCTGGGGAGTTGAGGGCACTGAAGCTTTCTTT	CASSWGVEGTEAFF
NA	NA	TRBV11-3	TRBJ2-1	TGTGCCAGCAGCCCGAGGGTTTCGGGAAGATCCTACAATGAGCAGTTCTTC	CASSPRVSGRSYNEQFF
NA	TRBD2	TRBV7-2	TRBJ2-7	TGTGCCAGCAGCTCAACGACTAGCCCTTACGAGCAGTACTTC	CASSSTTSPYEQYF
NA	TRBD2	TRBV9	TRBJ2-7	TGTGCCAGCAGCGGGCCAACCCTAGCGGGGGCCGACGACGAGCAGTACTTC	CASSGPTLAGADDEQYF
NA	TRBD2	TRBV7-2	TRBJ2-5	TGTGCCAGCAGCTTATCGGGAGGCCCCCAAGAGACCCAGTACTTC	CASSLSGGPQETQYF
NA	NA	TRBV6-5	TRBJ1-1	TGTGCCATCAGTGAGCGTAAAAGAGGGACTGAAGCTTTCTTT	CAISERKRGTEAFF
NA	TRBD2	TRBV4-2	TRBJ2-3	TGTGCCAGCAGCCATGGCGGGGGGGGCACAGATACGCAGTATTTT	CASSHGGGGTDTQYF
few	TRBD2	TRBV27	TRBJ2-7	TGTGCCAGCAGTCCGAGGACTAGCGGTTACTCCTACGAGCAGTACTTC	CASSPRTSGYSYEQYF
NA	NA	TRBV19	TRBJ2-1	TGTGCCAGTAGTATGAGAGCAGCGGATGAGCAGTTCTTC	CASSMRAADEQFF
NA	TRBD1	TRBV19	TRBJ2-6	TGTGCCAGTAGTCCAGAGAGGGGGCATAGTGGGGCCAACGTCCTGACTTTC	CASSPERGHSGANVLTF
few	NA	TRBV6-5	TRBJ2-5	TGTGCCAGCAGTTACTCGCTAGGGGTCGGTGAGACCCAGTACTTC	CASSYSLGVGETQYF
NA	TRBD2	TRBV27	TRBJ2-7	TGTGCCAGCAGTTTGTCGGGAGGATTCTCCTACGAGCAGTACTTC	CASSLSGGFSYEQYF
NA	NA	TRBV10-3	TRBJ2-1	TGTGCCATCAGTGAGCGGGTGGGAGGTCGTTTAAATGAGCAGTTCTTC	CAISERVGGRLNEQFF
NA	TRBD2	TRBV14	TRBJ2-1	TGTGCCAGCAGCGATAGCGGGGGCTTGACCTACAATGAGCAGTTCTTC	CASSDSGGLTYNEQFF
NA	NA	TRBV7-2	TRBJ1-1	TGTGCCAGCAGCCCAGATGGGGCCCTGAACACTGAAGCTTTCTTT	CASSPDGALNTEAFF
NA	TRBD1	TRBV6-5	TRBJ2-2	TGTGCCAGCAACATGGGACAGTTCACCGGGGAGCTGTTTTTT	CASNMGQFTGELFF
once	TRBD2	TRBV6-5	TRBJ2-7	TGTGCCAGCAAGAGACTAGCGGGTCCCTACGAGCAGTACTTC	CASKRLAGPYEQYF